The 17 T cell receptor beta chains in this list originate from one sample, sequenced in a study of blood T cell repertoires in COVID-19. Profiled with immunoSEQ multiplex PCR; TCRdb holds only in-frame clones, not every one. The table includes fewer than 300,000 clones, about 85% detected once. Sequenced input: peripheral blood. These receptors all come from a human donor in a cohort sampled during active COVID-19.

This chain uses TRBV19 with TRBJ1-1; TRBD1 matches 8 bases. Germline V gene lookup returns CDR1 LNHDA and CDR2 SQIVND (reference sequence). There are 15 residues in the CDR3. The junction had 9 bases not matched to a gene; V was cut back by 5 bases and J by 4 bases. Here the CDR3 reads CASSSAGGRGTEAFF. The CDR3 DNA follows: TGTGCCAGTAGTTCGGCAGGGGGCCGTGGCACTGAAGCTTTCTTT.

The V and J genes are TRBV3-1 (or the pseudogene TRBV3-2) and TRBJ2-3; no firm D call. Looked up from germline, CDR1 is LGHDT and CDR2 is YNNKEL (reference sequence). The CDR3 covers 13 residues. V dropped 1 base and J dropped 8 bases, with 10 bases sitting between them. The CDR3 loop reads CASSQALSGTQYF. The CDR3 DNA is TGTGCCAGCAGCCAAGCACTTTCGGGTACGCAGTATTTT.

The chain uses TRBV21-1 and TRBJ2-4; TRBD2, the table's D call, lacks a check against the DNA. TRBV21-1 is a pseudogene. CDR3 length equals 19 residues. CDR3 nucleotide sequence: TGTGCCAGCAGAGGGATGACTAGCGGGATCCTTCTAGCCAAAAACATTCAGTACTTC. Its protein is CASRGMTSGILLAKNIQYF.

The rearrangement uses TRBV19 and TRBJ2-1; 10 bases line up with TRBD2. The CDR3 runs 15 residues. V shed 5 bases, J shed 8 bases, and the junction held 9 bases outside the gene matches. Germline V CDR1 and CDR2: LNHDA, SQIVND (reference sequence). CDR3 DNA: TGTGCCAGTAGTCTAGCCAGCGGGAGGGGGTATGAGCAGTTCTTC. The encoded protein is CASSLASGRGYEQFF.

This chain links TRBV4-1 with TRBJ2-7; D perhaps matches TRBD1 (6 bases). This CDR3 has 17 amino acids. The V gene's germline CDR1 is MGHRA and CDR2 YSYEKL. The V and J ends lost 1 base and 1 base respectively, with 17 bases between them. CDR3 in amino acids: CASSQVVGGLGSYEQYF. CDR3 coding DNA: TGCGCCAGCAGCCAAGTGGTAGGGGGTCTTGGATCCTACGAGCAGTACTTC.

This sequence joins TRBV3-1 (or the pseudogene TRBV3-2) and TRBJ1-3; no definite D call. Germline CDR1 reads LGHDT; CDR2 reads YNNKEL (reference sequence). Trimming took 1 base from V and 3 from J, leaving 10 bases between them. There are 15 residues in the CDR3. The CDR3 bases are TGTGCCAGCAGCCAAGTGCGTAGCGGTGGAAACACCATATATTTT. Translating gives CASSQVRSGGNTIYF.

The sample holds a few counts of this clone. The chain carries TRBV6-2 or TRBV6-3 and TRBJ2-1; 11 bases align to TRBD2. The V segment lost 6 bases and the J segment 8 bases; nucleotides outside the gene matches: 15. Germline V CDR1 and CDR2: MNHEY, SVGEGT. The CDR3 sequence is 17 residues long. Here the CDR3 reads CASSWASGRSHIDEQFF. CDR3 bases: TGTGCCAGCAGCTGGGCTAGCGGGAGGAGTCATATTGATGAGCAGTTCTTC.

The chain links TRBV6-5 to TRBJ2-3; TRBD2 aligns across 13 bases. Germline-derived CDR1 and CDR2 are MNHEY and SVGAGI. This CDR3 comprises 14 residues. The ends lost 6 bases at V and 3 bases at J; junction bases unmatched: 0. For the CDR3, the DNA is TGTGCCAGCAGGACTAGCGGGAGGACAGATACGCAGTATTTT. It codes for CASRTSGRTDTQYF.

The chain joins TRBV29-1 to TRBJ1-1; tentative D call: TRBD1 (6 bases). The CDR3 contains 15 residues. The ends were cut back, 4 bases at V and 2 bases at J, with 17 bases in the middle. In germline, CDR1 is SQVTM, CDR2 ANQGSEA. The CDR3 protein is CSVVGGQAINTEAFF. As DNA, the CDR3 is TGCAGCGTTGTTGGGGGCCAGGCGATAAACACTGAAGCTTTCTTT.

The chain is built from TRBV5-8 and TRBJ2-3; D remains unclear. Germline V lookup: CDR1 SGHTS, CDR2 YDEGEE. The CDR3 spans 15 residues. V lost 0 bases and J lost 5, with 13 bases in between. The DNA for the CDR3 is TGTGCCAGCAGCTTGGGGGCAAGCCACATAGATACGCAGTATTTT. Encoded protein: CASSLGASHIDTQYF.

V and J are TRBV9 and TRBJ2-7; possible D gene TRBD2, 5 bases. CDR1 is SGDLS, CDR2 YYNGEE, per germline. The V and J ends lost 0 bases and 4 bases respectively, with 17 bases between them. The CDR3 sequence is 16 residues long. CDR3 sequence: CASSVGEGATPYEQYF. The CDR3 nucleotides read TGTGCCAGCAGCGTAGGCGAGGGTGCGACACCTTACGAGCAGTACTTC.

Only one count was recorded for this clone. The genes are TRBV5-4 and TRBJ1-2; 9 nucleotides align to TRBD1. The J segment lost 5 bases and the V segment lost 2 bases, leaving 1 base of the junction unmatched. The CDR3 extends over 13 amino acids. Germline lookup yields CDR1 SGHNT and CDR2 YYREEE (reference sequence). The CDR3 spells CASSLQGAYGYTF. The CDR3 DNA reads as TGTGCCAGCAGCTTACAGGGGGCGTATGGCTACACCTTC. The entire variable domain, with the rest obtained from reference TRBV5-4 and TRBJ1-2, is as follows: ETGVTQSPTHLIKTRGQQVTLRCSSQSGHNTVSWYQQALGQGPQFIFQYYREEENGRGNFPPRFSGLQFPNYSSELNVNALELDDSALYLCASSLQGAYGYTFGSGTRLTVV.

The chain is built from TRBV29-1 and TRBJ1-2, with D hard to call. Trimming took 8 bases from V and 5 from J, leaving 15 bases between them. CDR3 size: 12 residues. Germline assignment: CDR1 SQVTM and CDR2 ANQGSEA. The CDR3 bases are TGCAGCTCGGGTGGCGGAATGTATGGCTACACCTTC. Translated, it gives CSSGGGMYGYTF. The full variable domain, its missing parts supplied by reference TRBV29-1 and TRBJ1-2, is SAVISQKPSRDICQRGTSLTIQCQVDSQVTMMFWYRQQPGQSLTLIATANQGSEATYESGFVIDKFPISRPNLTFSTLTVSNMSPEDSSIYLCSSGGGMYGYTFGSGTRLTVV.

The gene calls are TRBV27 and TRBJ2-4, with D possibly matching TRBD1 (6 bases). V was cut by 5 bases and J by 6 bases, with 11 bases left in between. The CDR3 has 13 residues. Germline loops: CDR1 MNHEY, CDR2 SMNVEV (reference sequence). The CDR3 sequence: CASSVSDRNIQYF. CDR3 DNA: TGTGCCAGCAGTGTCTCGGACAGAAACATTCAGTACTTC.

This rearrangement joins TRBV27 to TRBJ2-2; 15 bases line up with TRBD2. The V gene's germline CDR1 is MNHEY and CDR2 SMNVEV (reference sequence). The CDR3 consists of 18 residues. V shed 5 bases and J 4 bases; nucleotides not matched to a gene: 8. The CDR3 DNA follows: TGTGCCAGCAGTAAAGGGACTAGCGGGAGGCCCTTCACCGGGGAGCTGTTTTTT. Amino acids: CASSKGTSGRPFTGELFF.

V and J are TRBV5-1 and TRBJ1-4; D possibly corresponds to TRBD1 (6 bases). The CDR3 is made up of 14 amino acids. V lost 0 bases and J lost 10, with 13 bases in between. In germline, CDR1 is SGHRS, CDR2 YFSETQ. The CDR3 region has the DNA TGCGCCAGCAGCTTGGATCAGGGGTACGCAAAACTGTTTTTT. As protein: CASSLDQGYAKLFF.

There are a few counts of this clone. The chain employs TRBV7-9 and TRBJ2-7; D is perhaps TRBD2 (6 bases). Between the trimmed V and J ends, which lost 5 bases and 2 bases, there was a span of 19 bases. CDR1 is SEHNR and CDR2 is FQNEAQ in the germline V gene (reference sequence). The length of the CDR3 is 16 residues. CDR3 nucleotide sequence: TGTGCCAGCAGCCGCGATTCCTCTAGCGACCCCTACGAGCAGTACTTC. It yields the protein CASSRDSSSDPYEQYF.